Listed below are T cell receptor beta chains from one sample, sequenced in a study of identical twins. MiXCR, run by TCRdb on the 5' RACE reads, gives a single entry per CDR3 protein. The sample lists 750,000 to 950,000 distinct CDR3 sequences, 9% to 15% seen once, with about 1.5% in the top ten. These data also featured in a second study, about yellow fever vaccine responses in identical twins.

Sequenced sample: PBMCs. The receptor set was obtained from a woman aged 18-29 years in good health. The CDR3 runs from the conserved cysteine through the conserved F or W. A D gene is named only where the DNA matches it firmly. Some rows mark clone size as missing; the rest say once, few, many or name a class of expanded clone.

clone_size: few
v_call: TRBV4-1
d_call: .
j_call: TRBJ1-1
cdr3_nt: TGCGCCAGCAGCCAATACCGGGGGCCGAGCACTGAAGCTTTCTTT
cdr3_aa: CASSQYRGPSTEAFF

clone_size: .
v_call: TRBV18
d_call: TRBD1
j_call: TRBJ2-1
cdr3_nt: TGTGCCAGCTCACCTCCACCCGGGACAGGGGAAGACAATGAGCAGTTCTTC
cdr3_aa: CASSPPPGTGEDNEQFF

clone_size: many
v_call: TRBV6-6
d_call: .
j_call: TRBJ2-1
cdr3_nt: TGTGCCAGCAGTTACTCGCATGAGCAGTTCTTC
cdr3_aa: CASSYSHEQFF

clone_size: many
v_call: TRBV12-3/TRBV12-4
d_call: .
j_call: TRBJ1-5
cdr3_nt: TGTGCCAGCAGCCAGCCAAATCAGCCCCAGCATTTT
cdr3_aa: CASSQPNQPQHF

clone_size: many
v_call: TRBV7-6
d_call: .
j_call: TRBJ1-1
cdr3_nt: TGTGCCAGCAGCCCAGACTCTAACACTGAAGCTTTCTTT
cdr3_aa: CASSPDSNTEAFF

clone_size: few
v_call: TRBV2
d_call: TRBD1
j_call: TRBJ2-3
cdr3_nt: TGTGCCAGCAGTGAATTTGGACAGGGGAGAGATACGCAGTATTTT
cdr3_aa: CASSEFGQGRDTQYF

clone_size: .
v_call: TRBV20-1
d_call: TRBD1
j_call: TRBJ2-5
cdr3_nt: TGCAGTGCCCCCCCAGGGGGCAACACAGAGACCCAGTACTTC
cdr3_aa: CSAPPGGNTETQYF

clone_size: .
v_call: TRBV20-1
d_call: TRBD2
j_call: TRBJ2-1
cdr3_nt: TGCAGTGTCTCCCGGGGCCTAGCGGGTGGGTCTGAGCAGTTCTTC
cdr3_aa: CSVSRGLAGGSEQFF

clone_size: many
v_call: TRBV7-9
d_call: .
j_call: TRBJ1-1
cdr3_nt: TGTGCCAGCAGCTTTGCGAACACTGAAGCTTTCTTT
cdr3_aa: CASSFANTEAFF

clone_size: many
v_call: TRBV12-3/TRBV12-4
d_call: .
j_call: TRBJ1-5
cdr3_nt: TGTGCCAGCAGTTTGGGTATCAATCAGCCCCAGCATTTT
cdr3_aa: CASSLGINQPQHF

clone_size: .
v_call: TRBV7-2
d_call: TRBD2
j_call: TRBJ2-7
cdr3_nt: TGTGCCAGCAGCTTAGCGCTTCCCGGAGCGGGAGCCTCCTACGAGCAGTACTTC
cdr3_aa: CASSLALPGAGASYEQYF

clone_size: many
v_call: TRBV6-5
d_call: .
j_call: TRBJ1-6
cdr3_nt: TGTGCCAGCAGTTACGACAGCAATTCACCCCTCCACTTT
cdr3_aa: CASSYDSNSPLHF

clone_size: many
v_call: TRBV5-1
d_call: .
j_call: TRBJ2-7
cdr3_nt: TGCGCCAGCAGGAAGCAGGGATGGGGCGACGAGCAGTACTTC
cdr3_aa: CASRKQGWGDEQYF

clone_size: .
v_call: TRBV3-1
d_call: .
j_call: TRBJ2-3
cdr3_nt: TGTGCCAGCAGCCACTTGACCTTTAGCACAGATACGCAGTATTTT
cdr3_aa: CASSHLTFSTDTQYF

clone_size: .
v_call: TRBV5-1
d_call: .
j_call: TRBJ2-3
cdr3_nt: TGCGCCAGCAGCTTGGAGGGGACTTATGAAGATACGCAGTATTTT
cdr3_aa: CASSLEGTYEDTQYF

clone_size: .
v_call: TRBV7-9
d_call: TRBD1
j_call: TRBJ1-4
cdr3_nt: TGTGCCAGCAGCCCCCGACAGGGGGCAGGGGAAAAACTGTTTTTT
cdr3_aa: CASSPRQGAGEKLFF

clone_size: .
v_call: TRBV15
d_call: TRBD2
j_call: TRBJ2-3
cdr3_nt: TGTGCCACCAGCAGAGATTGGGGCGGGGGGACCACAGATACGCAGTATTTT
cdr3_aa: CATSRDWGGGTTDTQYF

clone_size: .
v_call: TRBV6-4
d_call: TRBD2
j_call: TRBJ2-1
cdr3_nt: TGTGCCAGCAGTGACGCTGGGACTAGCGGAAGAAATGAGCAGTTCTTC
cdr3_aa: CASSDAGTSGRNEQFF

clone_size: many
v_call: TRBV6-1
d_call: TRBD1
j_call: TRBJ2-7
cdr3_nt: TGTGCCAAGACCGGGACAGGAGTCTCCTACGAGCAGTACTTC
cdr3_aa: CAKTGTGVSYEQYF

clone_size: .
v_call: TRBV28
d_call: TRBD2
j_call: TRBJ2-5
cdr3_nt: TGTGCCAGCAGTATGACTAGCGGGGCGAGGGAGACCCAGTACTTC
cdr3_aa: CASSMTSGARETQYF

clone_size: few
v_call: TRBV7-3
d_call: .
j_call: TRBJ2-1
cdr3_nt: TGTGCCAGCAGCTTAATCCCCGGGCCAAACTACAATGAGCAGTTCTTC
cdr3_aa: CASSLIPGPNYNEQFF

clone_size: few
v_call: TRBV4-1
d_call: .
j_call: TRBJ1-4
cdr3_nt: TGCGCCAGCAGCCAAGAACCCCTCCTGCCTCACAGACCAACTAATGAAAAACTGTTTTTT
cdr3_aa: CASSQEPLLPHRPTNEKLFF

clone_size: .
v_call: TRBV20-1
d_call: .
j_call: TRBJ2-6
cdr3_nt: TGCAGTGCTAGGAGCTCTGGGGCCAACCTCCTGACTTTC
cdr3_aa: CSARSSGANLLTF

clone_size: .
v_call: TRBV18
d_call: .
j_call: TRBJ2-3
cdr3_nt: TGTGCCAGCTCATCCCTCAGCGGAGCTAGCACAGATACGCAGTATTTT
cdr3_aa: CASSSLSGASTDTQYF

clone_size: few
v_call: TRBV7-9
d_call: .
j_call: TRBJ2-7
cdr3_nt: TGTGCCAGCACCCCAAAGCCGGGACACCTCTTGGCCTACGAGCAGTACTTC
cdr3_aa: CASTPKPGHLLAYEQYF

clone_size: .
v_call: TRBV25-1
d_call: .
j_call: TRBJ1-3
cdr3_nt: TGTGCCAGCAGTGAGGGACCAAGAAACACCATATATTTT
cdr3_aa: CASSEGPRNTIYF

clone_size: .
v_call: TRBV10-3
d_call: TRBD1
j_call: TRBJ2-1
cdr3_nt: TGTGCCATCAGTGAATCGCCGGGACAGTTCATCAATGAGCAGTTCTTC
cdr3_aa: CAISESPGQFINEQFF

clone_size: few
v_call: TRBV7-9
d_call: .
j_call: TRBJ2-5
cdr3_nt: TGTGCCAGCAGCCAACTGGTGGAGACCCAGTACTTC
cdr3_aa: CASSQLVETQYF

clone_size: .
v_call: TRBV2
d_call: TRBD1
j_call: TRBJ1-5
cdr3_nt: TGTGCCAGCAGTGGGGACAGGGCCTATAGCAATCAGCCCCAGCATTTT
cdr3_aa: CASSGDRAYSNQPQHF

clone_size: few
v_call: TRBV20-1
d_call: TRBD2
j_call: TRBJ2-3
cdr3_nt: TGCAGTTCTAGAGATCGGACTAGTATGTCGACGCAGTATTTT
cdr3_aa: CSSRDRTSMSTQYF

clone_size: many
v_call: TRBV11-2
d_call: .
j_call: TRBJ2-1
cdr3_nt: TGTGCCAGCAGCTTAAAAGGCCTCAATGAGCAGTTCTTC
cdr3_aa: CASSLKGLNEQFF

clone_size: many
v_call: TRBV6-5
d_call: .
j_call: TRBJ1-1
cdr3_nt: TGTGCCAGCAGTTACTCGGGGGTGAACACTGAAGCTTTCTTT
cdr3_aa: CASSYSGVNTEAFF

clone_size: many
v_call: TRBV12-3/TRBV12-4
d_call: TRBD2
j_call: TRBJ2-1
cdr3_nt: TGTGCCAGCAGTTTCGGACTAGCGGGTTACAATGAGCAGTTCTTC
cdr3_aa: CASSFGLAGYNEQFF

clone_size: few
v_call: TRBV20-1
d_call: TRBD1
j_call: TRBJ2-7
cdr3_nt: TGCAGTGCTAGAGATCCGGACAGGGGGAAAGGTTACGAGCAGTACTTC
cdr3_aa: CSARDPDRGKGYEQYF

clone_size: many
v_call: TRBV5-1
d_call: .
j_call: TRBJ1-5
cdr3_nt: TGCGCCAGCAGCTTTAACGGACTGGGTATCGAGCCCCAGCATTTT
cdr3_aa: CASSFNGLGIEPQHF

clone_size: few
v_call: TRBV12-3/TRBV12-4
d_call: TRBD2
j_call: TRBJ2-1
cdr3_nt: TGTGCCAGCAGTTTATCGACCGGGACTAGCAAGCAGTTCTTC
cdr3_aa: CASSLSTGTSKQFF

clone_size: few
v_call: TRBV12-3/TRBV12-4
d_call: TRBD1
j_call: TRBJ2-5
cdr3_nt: TGTGCCAGCAAAAGGACAGGGGGGGAGACCCAGTACTTC
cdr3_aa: CASKRTGGETQYF

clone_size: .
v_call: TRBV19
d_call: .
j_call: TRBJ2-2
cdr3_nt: TGTGCCAGTAGTGAGGGGAACCCGAACACCGGGGAGCTGTTTTTT
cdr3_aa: CASSEGNPNTGELFF

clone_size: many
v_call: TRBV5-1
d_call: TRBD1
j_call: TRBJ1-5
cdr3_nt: TGCGCCAGCAGCCTGACAGGGGACCATAGCAATCAGCCCCAGCATTTT
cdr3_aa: CASSLTGDHSNQPQHF

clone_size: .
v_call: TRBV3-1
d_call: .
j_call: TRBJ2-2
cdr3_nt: TGTGCCAGCAGCCAAGCCGGACATACGAACACCGGGGAGCTGTTTTTT
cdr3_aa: CASSQAGHTNTGELFF

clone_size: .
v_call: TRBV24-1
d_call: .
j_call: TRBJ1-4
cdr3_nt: TGTGCCACCAGTGAAGGGAGGAATGAAAATGAAAAACTGTTTTTT
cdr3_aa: CATSEGRNENEKLFF

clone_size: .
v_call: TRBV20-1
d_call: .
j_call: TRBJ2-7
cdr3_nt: TGCAGTGCTAGAGATTCCATCGACGAGCAGTACTTC
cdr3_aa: CSARDSIDEQYF

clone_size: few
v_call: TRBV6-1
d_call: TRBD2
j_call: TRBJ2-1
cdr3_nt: TGTGCCAGCACCCGGGGTAGCGGGGGGAATGAGCAGTTCTTC
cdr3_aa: CASTRGSGGNEQFF

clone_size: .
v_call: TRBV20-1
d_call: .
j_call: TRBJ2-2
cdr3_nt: TGCAGTGCTAGTGATCCCGGCCGTGGTCACACCGGGGAGCTGTTTTTT
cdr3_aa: CSASDPGRGHTGELFF

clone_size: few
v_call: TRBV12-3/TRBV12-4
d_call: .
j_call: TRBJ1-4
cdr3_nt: TGTGCCAGCAGTTTAGCGCGCAGGGGTCCAACTAATGAAAAACTGTTTTTT
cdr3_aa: CASSLARRGPTNEKLFF

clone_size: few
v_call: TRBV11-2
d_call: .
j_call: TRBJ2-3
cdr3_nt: TGTGCCAGCAGCAACGGGTCGGGGCCTGGCACAGATACGCAGTATTTT
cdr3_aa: CASSNGSGPGTDTQYF

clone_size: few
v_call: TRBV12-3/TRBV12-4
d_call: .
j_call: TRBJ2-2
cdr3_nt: TGTGCCAGCAATCTCAACCCCACCGGGGAGCTGTTTTTT
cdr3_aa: CASNLNPTGELFF

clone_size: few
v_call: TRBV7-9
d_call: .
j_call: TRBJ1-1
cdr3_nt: TGTGCCAGCAGCTTACAATTTGAAGCTTTCTTT
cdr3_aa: CASSLQFEAFF

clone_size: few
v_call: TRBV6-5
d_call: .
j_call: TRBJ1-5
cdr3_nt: TGTGCCAGCAGTTTCAACAGGGGCAATCAGCCCCAGCATTTT
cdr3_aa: CASSFNRGNQPQHF

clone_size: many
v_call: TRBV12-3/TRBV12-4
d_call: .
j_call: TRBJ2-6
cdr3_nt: TGTGCCAGCAGTTTAAAGGCGTCTGGGGCCAACGTCCTGACTTTC
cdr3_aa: CASSLKASGANVLTF

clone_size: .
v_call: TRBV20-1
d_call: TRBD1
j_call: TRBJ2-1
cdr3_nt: TGCAGTGCTACGGACAGGGGGTATAACAATGAGCAGTTCTTC
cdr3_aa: CSATDRGYNNEQFF

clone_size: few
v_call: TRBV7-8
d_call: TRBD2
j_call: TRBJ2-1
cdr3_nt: TGTGCCAGCAGCTTAGGTCTAGCGGGAGGGAGATTCTACAATGAGCAGTTCTTC
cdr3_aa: CASSLGLAGGRFYNEQFF

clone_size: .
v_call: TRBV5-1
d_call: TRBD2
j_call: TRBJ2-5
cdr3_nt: TGCGCCAGCAGCTTGGGACTAGCGGGATTTTTCCAAGAGACCCAGTACTTC
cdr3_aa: CASSLGLAGFFQETQYF

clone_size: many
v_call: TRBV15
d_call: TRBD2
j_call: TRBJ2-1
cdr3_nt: TGTGCCACCAGCCCCCGGGCGGGGGGATACAATGAGCAGTTCTTC
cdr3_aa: CATSPRAGGYNEQFF

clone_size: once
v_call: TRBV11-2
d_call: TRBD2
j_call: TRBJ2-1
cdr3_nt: TGTGCCAGCAGCTTAGACCCGGGACTAGCGGGTTATTCCAGCTCCTACAATGAGCAGTTCTTC
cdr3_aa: CASSLDPGLAGYSSSYNEQFF

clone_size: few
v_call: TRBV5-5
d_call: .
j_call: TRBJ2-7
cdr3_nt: TGTGCCAGCAGCTTTCTGAGGGGTAACGAGCAGTACTTC
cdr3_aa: CASSFLRGNEQYF

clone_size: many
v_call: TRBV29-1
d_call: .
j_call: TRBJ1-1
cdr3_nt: TGCAGCGTTGTCAGGGTAAGGGGAGCATCTGAAGCTTTCTTT
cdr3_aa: CSVVRVRGASEAFF

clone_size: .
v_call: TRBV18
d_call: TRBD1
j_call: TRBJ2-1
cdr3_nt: TGTGCCAGCTCACCCTCCGGGACAGGGCTCCATGAGCAGTTCTTC
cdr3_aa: CASSPSGTGLHEQFF

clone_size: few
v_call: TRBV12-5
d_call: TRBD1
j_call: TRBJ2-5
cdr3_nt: TGTGCTAGTGGTTCCCGACAGGGCTCGATTGAGACCCAGTACTTC
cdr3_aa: CASGSRQGSIETQYF